What follows are 22 T cell receptor beta chains derived from one specimen sequenced in a study of tumor and adjacent non-tumor tissue in lung cancer. The template was RNA from unsorted bulk tissue. A modified ARM-PCR protocol with three rounds of nested PCR amplified TCRbeta. MiXCR, run by TCRdb on the multiplex PCR reads, gives a single entry per CDR3 protein. The profile covers about 80,000 distinct CDR3 sequences, with about two thirds appearing a single time and approximately 9.5% taken by the ten largest. Sequenced material: lung tumor tissue. Receptors originate from a woman between 40 and 55 years old with non-small cell lung cancer.

A remark on this clonotype: One junction end disagrees with the germline gene, perhaps due to a read error. The chain carries TRBV12-3 or TRBV12-4 and TRBJ2-5, with a tentative D call TRBD2 (5 bases). This CDR3 spans 15 amino acids. The CDR3 coding sequence is TGTGTCAGCAGTTCCGGACGGAGGTACCAAGAGACCCAGTACTTC. This gives the protein CVSSSGRRYQETQYF.

The rearrangement uses TRBV10-2 and TRBJ1-5; 9 bases are shared with TRBD1. V lost 3 bases to trimming and J lost 5 bases; unmatched junction nucleotides: 11. The CDR3 has 17 amino acids. Looked up from germline, CDR1 is WSHSY and CDR2 is SAAADI. The CDR3 DNA reads TGCGCCAGCAGTGACGTCCGGGACAGGGTGCTTCATCAGCCCCAGCATTTT. Translation: CASSDVRDRVLHQPQHF.

Regarding this clonotype: A read error may account for a junction end that differs from germline. The V call is TRBV6-5, the J call TRBJ2-3; D is perhaps TRBD1 (6 bases). The germline gives CDR1 MNHEY, CDR2 SVGAGI. The CDR3 has 17 amino acids. CDR3 region: CASSNGQNRWGTDKQYF. CDR3 nucleotides: TGTGCCAGCAGTAACGGACAGAACCGGTGGGGCACAGATAAGCAGTATTTT.

The chain couples TRBV29-1 to TRBJ2-6, with D possibly matching TRBD2 (5 bases). With 0 bases removed from V and 14 bases from J, the gap between germline ends came to 20 bases. In germline, CDR1 is SQVTM, CDR2 ANQGSEA. CDR3 length equals 15 residues. CDR3 residues: CSVEEVRAGSNLLTF. The CDR3, as DNA: TGCAGCGTTGAAGAGGTGAGGGCTGGGTCTAACCTCCTGACTTTC. Combining the CDR3 with reference TRBV29-1 and TRBJ2-6 gives the whole variable domain SAVISQKPSRDICQRGTSLTIQCQVDSQVTMMFWYRQQPGQSLTLIATANQGSEATYESGFVIDKFPISRPNLTFSTLTVSNMSPEDSSIYLCSVEEVRAGSNLLTFGAGSRLTVL.

V usage is TRBV11-2 and J usage is TRBJ1-3; D is uncertain. The CDR3 spans 13 residues. Germline lookup yields CDR1 SGHAT and CDR2 FQNNGV. V lost 9 bases and J 0 bases, leaving 9 bases between the germline ends. CDR3 nucleotide sequence: TGTGCCAGTAACCGAGTCTCTGGAAACACCATATATTTT. Protein product: CASNRVSGNTIYF.

The V and J genes are TRBV11-2 and TRBJ2-7; the D gene is possibly TRBD1 (6 bases). The germline V gene has CDR1 SGHAT and CDR2 FQNNGV. This CDR3 has 14 amino acids. The CDR3 coding sequence is TGTGTCAGTGGTGTGCAGGGGCTACGGTACGAGCAGTACTTC. Encoded protein: CVSGVQGLRYEQYF. The entire variable domain, with the rest obtained from reference TRBV11-2 and TRBJ2-7, is as follows: EAGVAQSPRYKIIEKRQSVAFWCNPISGHATLYWYQQILGQGPKLLIQFQNNGVVDDSQLPKDRFSAERLKGVDSTLKIQPAKLEDSAVYLCVSGVQGLRYEQYFGPGTRLTVT.

The V call is TRBV11-2, the J call TRBJ2-5, with a possible D match to TRBD2 (5 bases). CDR1 and CDR2 from the germline V gene are SGHAT and FQNNGV. This CDR3 spans 16 amino acids. The DNA of the CDR3 is TGTGTCAGGAGCCCTCTGAGGGCAGCCGGACAAGAGACCCAGTACTTC. Its translation: CVRSPLRAAGQETQYF.

This clonotype was observed many times. The chain recombines TRBV15 with TRBJ1-1; tentative D call: TRBD1 (5 bases). Germline CDR1 is LNHNV and CDR2 is YYDKDF (reference sequence). The V gene lost 0 bases and the J gene lost 6 bases, with 14 bases spanning the gap. The CDR3 covers 15 residues. CDR3 sequence reads: CATSRDGNLGAEAFF. DNA for the CDR3: TGTGCCACCAGCAGAGATGGAAACTTGGGGGCTGAAGCTTTCTTT. The variable domain in full, with the rest retrieved from reference TRBV15 and TRBJ1-1, is DAMVIQNPRYQVTQFGKPVTLSCSQTLNHNVMYWYQQKSSQAPKLLFHYYDKDFNNEADTPDNFQSRRPNTSFCFLDIRSPGLGDTAMYLCATSRDGNLGAEAFFGQGTRLTVV.

This clonotype was observed a single time. This may come from a read error, since a much larger clone is one base off. The J gene is TRBJ2-7, the V gene TRBV20-1; 7 nucleotides match TRBD2. The CDR3 has 16 amino acids. Germline CDR1 reads DFQATT; CDR2 reads SNEGSKA (reference sequence). The CDR3 DNA is TGCGGTGCTAGAGATCAACCGGGAAGCGGGGCCTACGAGCAGTACTTC. Protein product: CGARDQPGSGAYEQYF.

On this clonotype: One end of the junction does not line up with germline, which may come from a read error. This rearrangement joins TRBV12-3 or TRBV12-4 to TRBJ2-7; 12 bases are a match to TRBD2. There are 14 residues in the CDR3. The CDR3 reads CDSSASGGACEQYF. In DNA form, the CDR3 reads TGCGACAGCAGTGCTAGCGGGGGGGCCTGCGAGCAGTACTTC.

For this clonotype: An end of the junction differs from the germline gene, which may be a read error. The V gene is TRBV29-1, the J gene TRBJ2-1; no clear D gene. CDR1 and CDR2 (germline): SQVTM, ANQGSEA. This CDR3 has 14 amino acids. CDR3 nucleotides: TGCAGCGTCGAAGGCCCTCGGAGCTACAATAAGCAGTTCTTC. Protein: CSVEGPRSYNKQFF.

With regard to this clonotype: The final CDR3 position lacks the conserved phenylalanine or tryptophan, pointing to a likely read error. The V and J genes are TRBV6-5 and TRBJ1-1; TRBD1 is a possible D gene (5 bases). CDR1 MNHEY and CDR2 SVGAGI come from the germline V gene. With 6 bases removed from V and 4 bases from J, the gap between germline ends came to 12 bases. This CDR3 has 13 residues. CDR3 DNA: TGTGCCAGCAGCAATTACGGGGGCACTGAAGCTTTCTTA. This gives the protein CASSNYGGTEAFL.

As concerns this clonotype: A much larger clone lies a single base off, so this may be a read error. The chain has TRBV14 and TRBJ1-4; D is perhaps TRBD1 (5 bases). Germline V gene data show CDR1 as SGHDN and CDR2 as FVKESK. This CDR3 region has 17 residues. The CDR3 DNA follows: TGTGACAGTACCTGCCGGGACGAGGGCCCAACTAATGAAAAACTGTTTTTT. It encodes CDSTCRDEGPTNEKLFF. Variable domain in full (rest from reference TRBV14 and TRBJ1-4): EAGVTQFPSHSVIEKGQTVTLRCDPISGHDNLYWYRRVMGKEIKFLLHFVKESKQDESGMPNNRFLAERTGGTYSTLKVQPAELEDSGVYFCDSTCRDEGPTNEKLFFGSGTQLSVL.

For this clonotype: A much more abundant neighbour one base away suggests this may be a read error. This sequence joins TRBV5-1 and TRBJ1-4, with TRBD1 matching over 9 bases. The CDR3 loop spans 14 amino acids. CDR1 and CDR2 from the germline V gene are SGHRS and YFSETQ. J lost 4 bases, V lost 7 bases, and 5 bases had no gene match. The CDR3 coding sequence is TGCGCCAGCGAAACGGACAGGGGTAATGAAAAACTGTTTTTT. It encodes CASETDRGNEKLFF.

A remark on this clonotype: An end of the junction differs from the germline gene, which may be a read error. The chain combines TRBV5-6 with TRBJ2-7; D tentatively reads TRBD1 or TRBD2 (6 bases each). This CDR3 spans 16 amino acids. From germline, CDR1 is SGHDT and CDR2 YYEEEE. Written as DNA, the CDR3 is TGTGCCATCAGCTTATTCGGGGGCGCGGAGCCCAACGAGCAGTACTTC. This translates into CAISLFGGAEPNEQYF.

Notes on this clonotype: One junction end does not reproduce the germline sequence, and a read error may be involved. The chain joins TRBV6-5 to TRBJ1-6; D is undetermined. The CDR3 runs to 14 residues. Per germline, CDR1 MNHEY and CDR2 SVGAGI. The CDR3 protein is CASSYEGVGSLLHF. CDR3 DNA sequence: TGTGCCAGCAGTTATGAGGGTGTAGGTTCACTCCTCCACTTT.

This clonotype was observed a few times. J is TRBJ2-7 and V is TRBV6-1; D possibly uses TRBD1 or TRBD2 (5 bases each). The ends were cut back, 3 bases at V and 6 bases at J, with 18 bases in the middle. Germline assignment: CDR1 MNHNS and CDR2 SASEGT. This CDR3 comprises 15 residues. The CDR3 region is CASSDHRGDNSEQYF. The CDR3, as DNA: TGTGCCAGCAGTGATCACCGGGGCGACAACTCCGAGCAGTACTTC.

This sequence joins TRBV5-6 and TRBJ1-2; the match to TRBD1 covers 9 bases. J lost 3 bases, V lost 1 base, and 4 bases had no gene match. This CDR3 is 15 amino acids long. CDR1 and CDR2 from the germline V gene are SGHDT and YYEEEE. CDR3 residues: CASSLTQGADYGYTF. The CDR3 DNA reads as TGTGCCAGCAGCTTGACACAGGGGGCTGACTATGGCTACACCTTC.

Concerning this clonotype: The junction departs from germline at one end; a sequencing error may be responsible. The chain has TRBV6-1 and TRBJ2-3, with 7 bases that match TRBD2. The CDR3 is 13 amino acids. Germline V lookup: CDR1 MNHNS, CDR2 SASEGT. The CDR3 here is CATGSGRTDTQYF. The CDR3 coding sequence is TGCGCCACCGGTAGCGGGCGCACAGATACACAGTATTTT.

The count of this clonotype is one. At one end the junction does not follow the germline gene, possibly because of a read error. This chain joins TRBV4-1 and TRBJ2-7; no clear D gene. Germline values: CDR1 MGHRA, CDR2 YSYEKL. The CDR3 has 15 amino acids. CDR3 sequence reads: CASSPSETSPHEQYF. CDR3 DNA: TGCGCCAGTAGCCCCAGCGAAACCTCACCCCACGAGCAGTACTTC.

This clonotype was seen more than once but under ten times. Just one base apart from a much larger clone, this may be a read error. This chain joins TRBV6-1 and TRBJ1-2, with 10 bases matching TRBD1. CDR1 is MNHNS, CDR2 SASEGT, per germline. The CDR3 length is 17 residues. V dropped 11 bases and J dropped 8; count of bases not matched to a gene: 23. The CDR3 here is CAGGKSGTGAAGGGYTF. The CDR3 DNA follows: TGTGCCGGCGGAAAATCCGGGACAGGGGCCGCTGGTGGCGGCTACACCTTC.

J is TRBJ2-7 and V is TRBV6-6; TRBD2 is a possible D gene (6 bases). The CDR3 loop spans 13 amino acids. The germline CDR1 and CDR2 sequences are MNHNY and SVGAGI (reference sequence). Trimming took 5 bases from V and 5 from J, leaving 13 bases between them. The CDR3 loop reads CASSQIAAHEQYF. DNA for the CDR3: TGTGCCAGCAGTCAGATAGCGGCCCACGAGCAGTACTTC.